The sequence of this TCR beta chain was determined in a study of PD-1 blockade in classical Hodgkin lymphoma. Trimming shortened V by 0 bases and J by 0 bases, and 8 bases separated the two germline ends. The CDR3 consists of 15 residues. Germline assignment: CDR1 MNHNY and CDR2 SVGAGI (reference sequence). In every patient, relapse followed autologous stem cell transplantation, while exposure to brentuximab vedotin differed. Method: immunoSEQ multiplex PCR; TCRdb's copy keeps in-frame clones and lacks some. This table has 35,000 to 50,000 clones, around 72% appearing once. The receptor was derived from a human donor with classical Hodgkin lymphoma. V usage is TRBV6-6 and J usage is TRBJ1-1; D may be TRBD1 (6 bases). Sequenced material: peripheral blood mononuclear cells (PBMCs), taken before the second cycle of nivolumab. The DNA of the CDR3 is TGTGCCAGCAGTTACTCGACAGGCGTGAACACTGAAGCTTTCTTT. Amino acids: CASSYSTGVNTEAFF.